These T cell receptor beta chains were read from a single sample in a study of T-cell reconstitution after alpha-beta-depleted transplantation in children. Each CDR3 protein is one row after TCRdb ran MiXCR on the PCR reads. This table holds about 350,000 distinct CDR3 sequences, approximately 12% found once. This specimen consisted of PBMCs, obtained from the stem cell graft. These receptors were taken from a human donor who donated a stem cell graft to a child with Fanconi anemia. Each CDR3 is given with its conserved first and last residue. A D gene is named only where the DNA matches it firmly. Clone size, where shown, is once, few, many, or a class for clones that have expanded.

cdr3_aa | cdr3_nt | d_call | j_call | v_call | clone_size
CASSRNPYPDTQYF | TGTGCCAGCAGCCGAAACCCTTACCCAGATACGCAGTATTTT | NA | TRBJ2-3 | TRBV4-2 | few
CAWSSGRWTEAFF | TGTGCCTGGAGTTCAGGGAGATGGACTGAAGCTTTCTTT | NA | TRBJ1-1 | TRBV30 | few
CASSLLGAAGAPDQQFF | TGTGCCAGCAGCTTACTAGGGGCGGCGGGGGCCCCCGATCAGCAGTTCTTC | NA | TRBJ2-1 | TRBV7-2 | many
CASSRRSGGANTGELFF | TGTGCCAGCAGCCGAAGGAGCGGGGGGGCGAACACCGGGGAGCTGTTTTTT | TRBD2 | TRBJ2-2 | TRBV4-2 | few
CASSSPGQGAGETQYF | TGTGCCAGCAGCTCACCGGGACAGGGGGCGGGAGAGACCCAGTACTTC | TRBD1 | TRBJ2-5 | TRBV28 | few
CASSFHGTYSNQPQHF | TGTGCCAGCAGTTTCCACGGAACTTATAGCAATCAGCCCCAGCATTTT | NA | TRBJ1-5 | TRBV12-3/TRBV12-4 | many
CASSHPGTGNQPQHF | TGTGCCAGCAGTCACCCCGGGACAGGGAATCAGCCCCAGCATTTT | TRBD1 | TRBJ1-5 | TRBV6-5 | few
CASSLEGVGVSYEQYF | TGCGCCAGCAGCTTGGAGGGGGTTGGGGTTTCCTACGAGCAGTACTTC | NA | TRBJ2-7 | TRBV5-1 | NA
CASSWGPSYEQYF | TGTGCCAGCAGCTGGGGACCTTCCTACGAGCAGTACTTC | NA | TRBJ2-7 | TRBV7-9 | NA
CASSPHSGGAVEQFF | TGTGCCAGCAGCCCCCATAGCGGGGGGGCAGTTGAGCAGTTCTTC | TRBD2 | TRBJ2-1 | TRBV6-5 | once
CASSFRGLNTGELFF | TGTGCCAGCAGTTTTAGGGGGCTGAACACCGGGGAGCTGTTTTTT | TRBD1 | TRBJ2-2 | TRBV12-3/TRBV12-4 | many
CASSVLTGGELFF | TGTGCCAGCAGCGTCCTGACAGGAGGGGAACTGTTTTTT | NA | TRBJ1-4 | TRBV9 | few
CSASASAQSAGELFF | TGCAGTGCTAGTGCGTCGGCACAAAGCGCCGGGGAGCTGTTTTTT | NA | TRBJ2-2 | TRBV20-1 | few
CASSFHLAGTNTGELFF | TGTGCCAGCAGCTTCCACCTAGCGGGGACTAACACCGGGGAGCTGTTTTTT | TRBD2 | TRBJ2-2 | TRBV11-2 | many
CASSYTGRETQYF | TGTGCTAGCAGCTATACAGGTCGAGAGACCCAGTACTTC | NA | TRBJ2-5 | TRBV7-7 | few
CASSSGQVNTEAFF | TGCGCCAGCAGCTCCGGACAAGTGAACACTGAAGCTTTCTTT | NA | TRBJ1-1 | TRBV5-1 | many
CASSERQGPGEQYF | TGTGCCAGCAGCGAAAGACAGGGTCCCGGGGAGCAGTACTTC | TRBD1 | TRBJ2-7 | TRBV3-1 | few
CASSLVSSGQETQYF | TGTGCCAGCAGCTTAGTTTCTAGCGGACAAGAGACCCAGTACTTC | TRBD2 | TRBJ2-5 | TRBV7-2 | many
CSARDHKTRAEAFF | TGCAGTGCTAGAGACCACAAAACAAGGGCTGAAGCTTTCTTT | NA | TRBJ1-1 | TRBV20-1 | few
CASSFHRGPYEQYF | TGTGCCAGCAGCTTCCACCGGGGTCCGTACGAGCAGTACTTC | NA | TRBJ2-7 | TRBV7-2 | NA
CASSSPFTQRNTEAFF | TGTGCCAGCAGTTCTCCATTTACACAGAGGAACACTGAAGCTTTCTTT | NA | TRBJ1-1 | TRBV28 | few
CASSSHPTENTEAFF | TGCGCCAGCAGCTCCCATCCGACAGAAAACACTGAAGCTTTCTTT | NA | TRBJ1-1 | TRBV4-3 | NA
CASSFAASGRRGPDTQYF | TGTGCCAGCAGCTTTGCGGCTAGCGGGCGCAGGGGCCCAGATACGCAGTATTTT | TRBD2 | TRBJ2-3 | TRBV7-6 | NA
CASSPISGANVLTF | TGCGCCAGCAGCCCGATCTCTGGGGCCAACGTCCTGACTTTC | NA | TRBJ2-6 | TRBV5-1 | many
CSATKRGGRETQYF | TGCAGTGCTACAAAGCGGGGGGGCAGAGAGACCCAGTACTTC | TRBD2 | TRBJ2-5 | TRBV20-1 | medium-sized
CSGLGANTGELFF | TGCAGCGGGCTAGGGGCGAACACCGGGGAGCTGTTTTTT | NA | TRBJ2-2 | TRBV29-1 | many
CASSGRVGYGYTF | TGCGCCAGCAGCGGACGCGTCGGGTATGGCTACACCTTC | NA | TRBJ1-2 | TRBV5-1 | NA
CASRGSTGTQNTEAFF | TGTGCCAGCAGAGGATCGACCGGGACACAGAACACTGAAGCTTTCTTT | NA | TRBJ1-1 | TRBV6-1 | NA
CASSQTGTGEGEFF | TGTGCCAGCAGCCAAACCGGGACAGGGGAGGGGGAGTTCTTC | TRBD1 | TRBJ2-1 | TRBV3-1 | NA
CASSQGTGVSDTQYF | TGCGCCAGCAGCCAAGGGACAGGGGTATCAGATACGCAGTATTTT | TRBD1 | TRBJ2-3 | TRBV4-3 | few
CASSYSPGGYNEQFF | TGTGCCAGCAGTTACTCGCCTGGGGGGTACAATGAGCAGTTCTTC | NA | TRBJ2-1 | TRBV6-2/TRBV6-3 | few
CASSRTWGQSNQPQHF | TGCGCCAGCAGCCGTACGTGGGGTCAGAGCAATCAGCCCCAGCATTTT | NA | TRBJ1-5 | TRBV4-3 | NA
CASSLSTASISGNTIYF | TGTGCCAGCAGCTTAAGTACAGCCTCCATCTCTGGAAACACCATATATTTT | NA | TRBJ1-3 | TRBV7-6 | NA
CASSFGQGVYNEQFF | TGTGCCAGCAGTTTCGGACAGGGGGTTTACAATGAGCAGTTCTTC | TRBD1 | TRBJ2-1 | TRBV27 | NA
CASSPGTGLWEQYF | TGTGCCAGCAGTCCCGGGACAGGGCTATGGGAGCAGTACTTC | TRBD1 | TRBJ2-7 | TRBV12-3/TRBV12-4 | few
CASSLTGGYQETQYF | TGTGCCAGCAGCTTAACTGGGGGTTACCAAGAGACCCAGTACTTC | NA | TRBJ2-5 | TRBV7-3 | NA
CASSLSRRGGYTF | TGCGCCAGCAGCTTAAGCCGTCGGGGTGGCTACACCTTC | NA | TRBJ1-2 | TRBV5-1 | NA
CSARATGMNEQFF | TGCAGTGCTAGAGCGACAGGGATGAATGAGCAGTTCTTC | TRBD1 | TRBJ2-1 | TRBV20-1 | NA
CASSTGQGMAYGYTF | TGTGCCAGCAGCACCGGACAGGGGATGGCCTATGGCTACACCTTC | TRBD1 | TRBJ1-2 | TRBV7-2 | few
CASSLESSRTDTQYF | TGTGCCAGCAGTTTAGAATCGTCACGCACAGATACGCAGTATTTT | NA | TRBJ2-3 | TRBV12-3/TRBV12-4 | NA
CASRIIQGPGLGNQPQHF | TGTGCCAGCAGAATAATACAGGGCCCAGGACTGGGCAATCAGCCCCAGCATTTT | NA | TRBJ1-5 | TRBV12-3/TRBV12-4 | few
CASVGAGSQPQHF | TGTGCCAGCGTGGGGGCGGGAAGTCAGCCCCAGCATTTT | NA | TRBJ1-5 | TRBV12-3/TRBV12-4 | few